This entry describes one T cell receptor beta chain. The sample comes from a study of blood T cell repertoires in COVID-19. Study summary: Some COVID-19 samples were acute and others convalescent; all came from the United States, Italy and Spain. T cells, B-cell-depleted T cells, or PBMCs provided the cDNA or gDNA that served as material.

Participants were placed into cohorts based on the clinical history they reported. The CDR3 has 17 residues. The germline V gene has CDR1 MNHEY and CDR2 SVGEGT. V lost 4 bases, J lost 5 bases, and 11 bases stayed unmatched. Sequenced by immunoSEQ multiplex PCR; TCRdb stores in-frame clones only, minus some. The sample lists 390,000 or so clones; roughly 80% were seen once. The material sequenced was PBMCs or T cells enriched from blood (not recorded which). The gene calls are TRBV6-2 or TRBV6-3 and TRBJ2-1; 10 positions match TRBD2. The TCR sequence derives from a woman aged 45 to 65 who had recovered from COVID-19. CDR3 sequence: CASSFYLGTSVDNEQFF. In nucleotides, the CDR3 is TGTGCCAGCAGTTTTTACTTAGGGACTAGCGTAGACAATGAGCAGTTCTTC.